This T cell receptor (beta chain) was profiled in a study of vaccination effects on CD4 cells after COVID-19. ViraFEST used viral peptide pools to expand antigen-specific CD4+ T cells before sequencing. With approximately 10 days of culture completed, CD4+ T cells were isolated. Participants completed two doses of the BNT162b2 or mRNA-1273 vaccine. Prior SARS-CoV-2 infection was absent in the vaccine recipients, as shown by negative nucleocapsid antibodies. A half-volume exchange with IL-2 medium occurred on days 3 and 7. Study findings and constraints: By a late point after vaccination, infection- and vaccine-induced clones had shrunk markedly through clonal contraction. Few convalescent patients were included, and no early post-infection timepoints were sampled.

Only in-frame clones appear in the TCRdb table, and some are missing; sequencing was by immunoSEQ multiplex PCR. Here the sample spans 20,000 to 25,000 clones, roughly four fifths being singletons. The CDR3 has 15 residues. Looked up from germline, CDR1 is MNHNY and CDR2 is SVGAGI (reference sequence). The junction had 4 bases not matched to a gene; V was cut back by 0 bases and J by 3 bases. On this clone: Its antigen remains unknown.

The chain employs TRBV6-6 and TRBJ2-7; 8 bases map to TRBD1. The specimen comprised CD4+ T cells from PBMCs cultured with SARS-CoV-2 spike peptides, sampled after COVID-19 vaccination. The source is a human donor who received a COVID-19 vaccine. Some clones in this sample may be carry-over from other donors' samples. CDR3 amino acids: CASSYSIGQGYEQYF. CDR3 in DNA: TGTGCCAGCAGTTACTCGATCGGACAGGGCTACGAGCAGTACTTC.